This T cell receptor (beta chain) was sequenced during a study of blood T cell repertoires in COVID-19. Turning to the study itself: Nucleic acid was either cDNA or gDNA, and it came from T cells, B-cell-depleted T cells, or PBMCs.

CDR3 length: 15 amino acids. The V end was cut by 4 bases, the J end by 6 bases, with 16 bases between. The germline V gene encodes CDR1 SNHLY and CDR2 FYNNEI. Profiling relied on immunoSEQ multiplex PCR, and the TCRdb table lists in-frame clones only, not all of them. The sample yields about 36,000 clones, 90% seen once. The chain recombines TRBV2 with TRBJ1-5; no clear D gene. The receptor's source is a human donor in a cohort sampled during active COVID-19. The sample was peripheral blood. CDR3 loop: CASSAGTREGQPQHF. CDR3 DNA: TGTGCCAGCAGTGCGGGCACAAGGGAGGGTCAGCCCCAGCATTTT.